Presented here are 11 T cell receptor beta chains from one specimen sequenced in a study of blood T cells in healthy people across ages. It was with a sample-barcoded 5' primer and a J-beta primer mix that a second PCR of roughly 7 to 12 cycles was run. TCRdb re-called the 5' RACE reads with MiXCR, one entry per CDR3 protein. The data hold roughly 2 million distinct CDR3 sequences, with around 50% observed a single time. The sequenced sample was blood. Every receptor here comes from a woman aged 40 to 50 in good health.

The chain carries TRBV20-1 and TRBJ2-3, with TRBD2 matching 9 bases. Trimming removed 1 base from V and 5 bases from J; junction bases left unmatched: 10. There are 16 residues in the CDR3. CDR1 is DFQATT, CDR2 SNEGSKA, per germline (reference sequence). CDR3 sequence (DNA): TGCAGTGCTAGAGGCCAGGGCCTAGCGGGGAAAGATACGCAGTATTTT. Encoded protein: CSARGQGLAGKDTQYF.

In its sample, this clonotype was seen many times. The V call is TRBV7-2, the J call TRBJ2-5; no clear D. The CDR3 has 14 residues. V lost 2 bases and J 2 bases, leaving 9 bases between the germline ends. The germline V gene encodes CDR1 SGHTA and CDR2 FQGNSA. CDR3 loop: CASSLNRVQETQYF. CDR3 coding DNA: TGTGCCAGCAGCTTAAACAGAGTTCAAGAGACCCAGTACTTC.

The chain is built from TRBV4-3 and TRBJ2-1; 12 bases map to TRBD1. Per the germline V gene, CDR1 is LGHNA and CDR2 is YSLEER. J gave up 14 bases and V 0 bases, and 11 bases lay outside the gene matches. The CDR3 covers 16 residues. For the CDR3, the DNA is TGCGCCAGCAGCCAAGAACCAGGGACAGGGGGCTTGGGGGAGTTCTTC. Amino acids: CASSQEPGTGGLGEFF.

The V gene is TRBV4-3, the J gene TRBJ1-2; the D gene is possibly TRBD1 (6 bases). The V and J ends lost 1 base and 6 bases respectively, with 15 bases between them. Germline V lookup: CDR1 LGHNA, CDR2 YSLEER. The CDR3 contains 15 residues. CDR3 bases: TGCGCCAGCAGCCAAGTCAGGGGTTACGTTGATGGCTACACCTTC. This translates into CASSQVRGYVDGYTF.

The gene calls are TRBV7-2 and TRBJ2-3; the D is unclear. CDR3 length equals 12 residues. V dropped 0 bases and J dropped 7 bases, with 5 bases sitting between them. Germline V gene sequence: CDR1 SGHTA, CDR2 FQGNSA. In DNA, the CDR3 is TGTGCCAGCAGCTTAGCTTCAAATACGCAGTATTTT. Its protein product is CASSLASNTQYF. Combining the CDR3 with reference TRBV7-2 and TRBJ2-3 gives the whole variable domain GAGVSQSPSNKVTEKGKDVELRCDPISGHTALYWYRQSLGQGLEFLIYFQGNSAPDKSGLPSDRFSAERTGGSVSTLTIQRTQQEDSAVYLCASSLASNTQYFGPGTRLTVL.

The genes are TRBV7-9 and TRBJ1-5; 8 bases match TRBD1. Looked up from germline, CDR1 is SEHNR and CDR2 is FQNEAQ (reference sequence). The length of the CDR3 is 15 residues. After removal of 6 bases from V and 4 bases from J, the junction contained 8 bases not matched to a gene. This CDR3 reads CASSSDRESNQPQHF. The CDR3 DNA is TGTGCCAGCAGTTCGGACAGGGAGAGTAATCAGCCCCAGCATTTT.

The J gene is TRBJ2-5, the V gene TRBV6-2 or TRBV6-3; D unresolved. V lost 7 bases to trimming and J lost 1 base, with 13 bases between them. The V gene's germline CDR1 is MNHEY and CDR2 SVGEGT. This CDR3 is 14 amino acids long. The CDR3: CASKKDQIQETQYF. The CDR3 DNA sequence: TGTGCCAGCAAAAAGGACCAAATCCAAGAGACCCAGTACTTC.

Only a few counts were recorded for this clonotype. The rearrangement links TRBV25-1 to TRBJ2-3; D might be TRBD1 (5 bases). The ends were cut back, 4 bases at V and 2 bases at J, with 19 bases in the middle. Germline V gives CDR1 MGHDK, CDR2 SYGVNS. The CDR3 spans 17 residues. CDR3 sequence reads: CASSGMGLVGSTDTQYF. In DNA, the CDR3 is TGTGCCAGCAGTGGGATGGGGCTAGTTGGCTCCACAGATACGCAGTATTTT.

In this sample, this clonotype turned up a few times. The CDR3 DNA reads as TGTGCCAGCAGGGCGACAGCACCCACAGATACGCAGTATTTT. Its translation is CASRATAPTDTQYF. The chain has TRBV6-5 and TRBJ2-3; D possibly corresponds to TRBD1 (5 bases). Germline V gene sequence: CDR1 MNHEY, CDR2 SVGAGI. The CDR3 length is 14 residues. The V end was cut by 6 bases, the J end by 2 bases, with 12 bases between.

This clonotype came up a few times. The chain combines TRBV7-2 with TRBJ2-3, with 9 positions matching TRBD2. After removal of 5 bases from V and 0 bases from J, the junction contained 9 bases not matched to a gene. The CDR3 extends over 17 amino acids. Germline loops: CDR1 SGHTA, CDR2 FQGNSA. The DNA of the CDR3 is TGTGCCAGCAGCCGTCTAGTGGCGGGGGGGAGCACAGATACGCAGTATTTT. This codes for CASSRLVAGGSTDTQYF.

This clonotype came up a few times. The gene calls are TRBV7-9 and TRBJ2-3, with D perhaps matching TRBD1 (5 bases). The CDR3 is made up of 15 amino acids. Trimming took 4 bases from V and 6 from J, leaving 17 bases between them. CDR1 is SEHNR and CDR2 is FQNEAQ in the germline V gene (reference sequence). This CDR3 is CASSSPLGAKDTQYF. DNA of the CDR3: TGTGCCAGCAGCTCCCCCCTTGGGGCTAAGGATACGCAGTATTTT. Variable domain in full (rest from reference TRBV7-9 and TRBJ2-3): DTGVSQNPRHKITKRGQNVTFRCDPISEHNRLYWYRQTLGQGPEFLTYFQNEAQLEKSRLLSDRFSAERPKGSFSTLEIQRTEQGDSAMYLCASSSPLGAKDTQYFGPGTRLTVL.